This entry concerns a single TCR beta chain. This clone was seen a few times. Its binding antigen is unknown. Base qualities are missing; no much larger clone stands one base away. The cohort comprised fewer than 700 healthy bone marrow donors. Cohort members were all nominally healthy when sampled, although unrecorded immune exposures were likely present. The donor was CMV seropositive and belonged to the group of 250 to 350 seropositive cohort members. Each donor provided a peripheral blood sample, and peripheral blood mononuclear cells were used for TCR beta sequencing. Genomic DNA was extracted from the blood cell samples with the Qiagen DNeasy Blood Extraction Kit. The data were taken from a study of cytomegalovirus exposure and HLA in healthy donors (TCRdb year 2017). About the investigation overall: An earlier analysis of about 560 of the donors reported over 250 Gb of sequence data and around 100 million unique TCR beta sequences obtained from roughly 170 million T cells. An early release covering roughly 600 HLA-typed donors comprised 300 to 350 gigabases of sequencing data and some 79 million unique TCR sequences. Of the 398 genotyped donors, over 80% were placed in the genetic ancestry cluster associated with self-reported Caucasian donors. The aim of the study was to test whether cataloging public T cell receptors could identify signatures of past pathogen exposure. The study used immunosequencing to profile the T cell repertoires of some 600 subjects and linked those repertoires to cytomegalovirus serostatus. Besides the first cohort of roughly 700 subjects, a separate validation cohort made up of 90 to 150 different subjects was used. High-throughput TCR immunosequencing, statistical association of individual TCRs with disease status, and machine learning were combined to predict cytomegalovirus infection status. A later analysis re-examined previously published TCR beta repertoires from 600 to 700 donors and added high-resolution HLA genotyping to investigate patterns of TCR occurrence. The later analysis used no new phenotypic data to find candidate immune exposures, relying instead on TCR beta sequences and their occurrence across donors. An earlier analysis of around 540 of the donors applied high-throughput TCR beta sequencing to assess whether each TCR beta V gene segment acted as functional or pseudogenic. Donor age, sex, ethnicity and CMV serostatus were collected together with the repertoire data. A later genetic analysis took genome-wide SNP genotypes for about 65% of the roughly 670 donors and used that subset as a discovery cohort. Every repertoire in the discovery cohort had been generated on one and the same sequencing platform. Both class I and class II loci were covered by HLA typing, at four-digit resolution. The number of donors typed differed by locus, with about 629-640 for A, B, C, DRB1 and DQB1, approximately 500 for DQA1, 606 for DPA1, and some 450 for DPB1. A handful of DR-DQ haplotypes were handled as single units for association and clustering because linkage in the cohort was strong. On average, roughly 240,000 unique TCR beta nucleotide sequences were sequenced per donor among a few hundred genotyped donors of the cohort, with around 19% of those sequences being non-productive. The study at large found these results: CMV serostatus was the only immune exposure information available for the cohort. It was suggested by the authors that the approach could potentially be generalized to other disease states and immunological phenotypes. A later analysis associated 16,951 TCR beta sequences with specific HLA alleles at a false discovery rate of 0.05. In a later analysis, HLA-associated TCR beta chains showed more clonal expansion and lower generation probabilities than non-associated chains that were equally common. In vitro tests confirmed that three of the cytomegalovirus-associated TCR beta chains recognize cytomegalovirus antigens. According to a later genetic analysis, donors in an Asian-associated ancestry cluster had fewer N-insertions in productive TCRs than the approximately 690-donor mean. Assigning TCR associations to individual alleles was difficult when HLA alleles, especially DR and DQ, strongly co-occurred. In an earlier analysis of fewer than 700 of the donors, most TCR beta V segments appeared in productive rearrangements about 87% or about 30% of the time, broadly matching IMGT annotations. Because counts were too low, fewer than 20 rarely observed V segments, including chromosome 9 orphons, were excluded from the earlier analysis of several hundred of the donors. In both the original and validation cohorts, the classifier was reported to diagnose cytomegalovirus status with high specificity and sensitivity. This cohort had only TCR beta chains sequenced, and the lack of alpha or paired-chain data limited which features could be detected. Correlated functional status among segregating V segments might be attributable to linkage disequilibrium, but an unknown experimental factor could not be ruled out. Sequencing depth was assumed to be roughly uniform across donors in the presence/absence analyses, though that assumption may not hold. According to a later analysis, TCR association rates differed among HLA loci, with DRB1 alleles showing the most associated TCRs and HLA-C alleles showing the fewest. HLA typing was unavailable for some donors at each locus, so association tests used only the typed subset. According to a later analysis, parvovirus B19, influenza, CMV and Epstein-Barr virus appeared linked to several top co-occurrence clusters. The study listed 150 to 200 TCR beta chains as associated with cytomegalovirus. A further reported finding was that TCR beta sequences accurately predicted the HLA-A and HLA-B alleles for most subjects in the first cohort. According to a later analysis, most CMV-associated TCR beta chains appeared to be HLA-restricted, and the HLA associations seemed to be driven largely by CMV exposure. A cluster of highly shared sequence variants was judged likely to be a technical artifact of the sequencing pipeline. Across donors, most TCR sequences were observed very rarely, whereas some public TCRs were present in many individuals. In a later genetic analysis, a missense DCLRE1C variant was associated with V-gene and J-gene trimming of TCR beta chains, and the association was replicated in an independent cohort.

Library preparation was by the immunoSEQ multiplex PCR assay. For the multiplex PCR, a mixture combining 60 forward primers for TCR Vbeta segments and 13 reverse primers for TCR Jbeta segments was used. The CDR3 region of rearranged TCR beta genes was amplified from genomic DNA with a multiplex PCR assay. The amplified TCR beta libraries were sequenced on the Illumina HiSeq System as 87-base-pair reads. The source study handled its data this way. In a later analysis, about 80 million unique TCR beta chains were counted across the approximately 670 repertoires, and roughly 9.9 million of these chains were shared by at least two donors. To remove PCR and sequencing errors, raw reads were error-corrected and collapsed into unique sequences using a nearest-neighbor algorithm that merged closely related sequences. CDR3 sequences were aligned to IMGT reference sequences to assign V, D and J gene segments. For a sequence to be retained, at least a six-nucleotide match to both a V gene segment and a J gene segment was required. Rearrangements were classified as productive when the CDR3 lacked stop codons and remained in frame with V and J, and all other rearrangements were classified as non-productive. Following IMGT convention, CDR3 was defined as the stretch from the second conserved V-encoded cysteine up to the conserved J-encoded phenylalanine. The earlier analysis of some 550 of the donors excluded any sequence lacking an unambiguous match to a single V gene segment. An earlier analysis of some 610 of the donors called V segments functional above 56.7% productive rearrangements and segregating when the between-donor standard deviation exceeded 5%. To diagnose cytomegalovirus status from the catalog of TCR beta chain sequences, a statistical classification framework was built. V and J gene assignment, in a later analysis, came from comparing TCR nucleotide sequences with IMGT/GENE-DB human TR gene sequences. A later analysis assigned CDR3 sequences and most-parsimonious VDJ recombination scenarios with the TCRdist pipeline. In a later analysis, every TCR beta chain was defined by the combination of its CDR3 amino acid sequence and its V-gene family, and reads without a unique V-gene family were dropped. In a later analysis, nearly 600 highly shared, low-generation-probability nucleotide sequences were removed to address suspected cross-contamination and a sequencing artifact. In a later analysis, a clonal expansion index for each public chain was calculated from normalized within-repertoire ranks of inferred template counts. Generation probabilities in a later analysis came from a VDJ recombination model fitted to out-of-frame rearrangements, and those results were checked against IGoR. In a later analysis, TCR-TCR, TCR-HLA and TCR-CMV co-occurrence was scored with hypergeometric tests, and a repertoire-size bias correction was applied to TCR pairs. False discovery rates were estimated in a later analysis by permuting HLA or CMV assignments 20 times. In a later analysis, co-occurring TCRs were grouped using DBSCAN, and TCRdist sequence similarity was added for clustering within HLA-allele-positive subsets. For co-occurrence clustering, repertoires with fewer than 30,000 or more than 120,000 public chains were excluded, along with several repertoires with anomalous nucleotide sharing. TCRdb obtained this table from immuneACCESS and retained in-frame rearrangements with V and J assigned. These tables miss some clones; where compared with another copy, unresolved V genes account for less than half of the shortfall, and the remainder is unexplained. V and J calls and clone size are copied from that table; D and trimming were computed from the DNA. This sample lists roughly 120,000 clones; approximately 73% were detected once. The ten most abundant clones make up about 4.3% of the sample.

This TCR was recovered from a man in his 60s in good health and CMV-seropositive. Sequencing was performed on PBMCs.

The CDR3 protein: CASSAMTGDNSPLHF. The DNA sequence reads TGTGCCAGCAGTGCCATGACAGGGGACAATTCACCCCTCCACTTT. This sequence uses TRBV6-1 and TRBJ1-6; 8 middle bases align to TRBD1. Based on the germline V gene, the CDR1 and CDR2 sequences are MNHNS and SASEGT. V loses 4 bases at its end and J loses 7 bases; junction bases beyond the gene matches: 6. CDR3 length: 15 amino acids, cysteine to phenylalanine. Kept here is only the CDR3 DNA, which spans 45 bases and is read in frame from base 1.